This TCR beta chain was captured in a study of control samples from healthy donors and cancer patients. Some clones are missing from TCRdb's copy, which holds only in-frame ones; the method was immunoSEQ multiplex PCR. Here the sample spans about 160,000 clones, approximately 94% being singletons. The CDR3 has 13 amino acids. V gave up 2 bases and J gave up 4 bases; unmatched junction bases: 4. Germline CDR1 GTSNPN, CDR2 SVGIG (reference sequence). The V call is TRBV30, the J call TRBJ1-2, with TRBD1 identical over 7 bases. The sequence derives from a man between 60 and 70 years old with colorectal cancer. The material sequenced was PBMCs. CDR3 in amino acids: CAWSSPGGYGYTF. CDR3 DNA sequence: TGTGCCTGGAGTTCCCCAGGGGGCTATGGCTACACCTTC.